A selection of T cell receptor beta chains follows, all from one sample in a study of T cell responses to AZD1222 COVID-19 vaccine. Data came from immunoSEQ multiplex PCR; TCRdb stores just in-frame clones and leaves some out. The data show fewer than 95,000 clones, approximately 89% seen once. The sequencing here drew on peripheral blood, taken 28 days after the second AZD1222 dose. Receptor source: an adult who received the AZD1222 COVID-19 vaccine. Each CDR3 is given with its conserved first and last residue. Each record gives: V gene, J gene, clone size, D gene, CDR3 DNA, CDR3 protein. The D gene is left open where the match is weak. Rows may omit the clone size; those that give it use once, few, many or a size class.

v_gene: TRBV7-2; j_gene: TRBJ2-3; abundance: NA; d_gene: NA; CDR3nt: TGTGCCAGCAGCCGGTTCTTGGGCACAGATACGCAGTATTTT; CDR3aa: CASSRFLGTDTQYF
v_gene: TRBV6-1; j_gene: TRBJ2-7; abundance: NA; d_gene: TRBD2; CDR3nt: TGTGCCAGCAGGACGACTAGCGGGACCTACGAGCAGTACTTC; CDR3aa: CASRTTSGTYEQYF
v_gene: TRBV4-2; j_gene: TRBJ1-2; abundance: NA; d_gene: NA; CDR3nt: TGTGCCAGCAGCCAAGACAAGGGTAACTATGGCTACACCTTC; CDR3aa: CASSQDKGNYGYTF
v_gene: TRBV10-3; j_gene: TRBJ1-1; abundance: NA; d_gene: TRBD1; CDR3nt: TGTGCCATCAGAACCACAGGGGCGGCGTACACTGAAGCTTTCTTT; CDR3aa: CAIRTTGAAYTEAFF
v_gene: TRBV9; j_gene: TRBJ1-2; abundance: NA; d_gene: NA; CDR3nt: TGTGCCAGCGGTGGGGGATATGGCTACACCTTC; CDR3aa: CASGGGYGYTF
v_gene: TRBV4-3; j_gene: TRBJ2-1; abundance: few; d_gene: NA; CDR3nt: TGCGCCAGCAGCCAAGATCGATGGTTTGGGGAAACAGGAGTAGGCCATGAGCAGTTCTTC; CDR3aa: CASSQDRWFGETGVGHEQFF
v_gene: TRBV5-1; j_gene: TRBJ2-7; abundance: NA; d_gene: TRBD2; CDR3nt: TGCGCCAGCAGCTTGTGGGCTAGCGGGGTCTACGAGCAGTACTTC; CDR3aa: CASSLWASGVYEQYF
v_gene: TRBV5-8; j_gene: TRBJ2-7; abundance: NA; d_gene: NA; CDR3nt: TGTGCCAGCAGCTCACGGGCCAACCCCTACGAGCAGTACTTC; CDR3aa: CASSSRANPYEQYF
v_gene: TRBV10-3; j_gene: TRBJ2-5; abundance: NA; d_gene: NA; CDR3nt: TGTGCCATCAGCGAGGTCGCAGAGCAAGAGACCCAGTACTTC; CDR3aa: CAISEVAEQETQYF
v_gene: TRBV27; j_gene: TRBJ2-7; abundance: NA; d_gene: NA; CDR3nt: TGTGCCAGCAGTTTCGACACCGCGTACGAGCAGTACTTC; CDR3aa: CASSFDTAYEQYF
v_gene: TRBV9; j_gene: TRBJ2-7; abundance: NA; d_gene: TRBD2; CDR3nt: TGTGCCAGCAGCGTAGGAGGCGGGAGTGGCTACGAGCAGTACTTC; CDR3aa: CASSVGGGSGYEQYF
v_gene: TRBV5-6; j_gene: TRBJ1-2; abundance: NA; d_gene: NA; CDR3nt: TGTGCCAGCAGCTTGGGCAGGGTGGCTGGCTACACCTTC; CDR3aa: CASSLGRVAGYTF
v_gene: TRBV19; j_gene: TRBJ2-3; abundance: NA; d_gene: TRBD1; CDR3nt: TGTGCCAGTAGTATTGGGCAGGGGGCTAGCACAGATACGCAGTATTTT; CDR3aa: CASSIGQGASTDTQYF
v_gene: TRBV19; j_gene: TRBJ2-1; abundance: NA; d_gene: TRBD2; CDR3nt: TGTGCCACCAGGACCGGGACTAGTGGCGATGAGCAGTTCTTC; CDR3aa: CATRTGTSGDEQFF
v_gene: TRBV3-1/TRBV3-2; j_gene: TRBJ1-1; abundance: NA; d_gene: NA; CDR3nt: TGTGCCAGCAGCCAGGAAAGAGGGAGGACTGAAGCTTTCTTT; CDR3aa: CASSQERGRTEAFF
v_gene: TRBV30; j_gene: TRBJ2-1; abundance: NA; d_gene: NA; CDR3nt: TGTGCCTGGAGTTCGGGACCGGGACAGCAGTTCTTC; CDR3aa: CAWSSGPGQQFF
v_gene: TRBV27; j_gene: TRBJ2-1; abundance: NA; d_gene: NA; CDR3nt: TGTGCCAGCAACTATCAAGGGGTTGAGAATGAGCAGTTCTTC; CDR3aa: CASNYQGVENEQFF
v_gene: TRBV5-1; j_gene: TRBJ2-1; abundance: NA; d_gene: NA; CDR3nt: TGCGCCAGCAGCCCCGACCTCAATGAGCAGTTCTTC; CDR3aa: CASSPDLNEQFF
v_gene: TRBV28; j_gene: TRBJ1-2; abundance: NA; d_gene: NA; CDR3nt: TGTGCCAGCGGATCTTCGACAGGCCCTTACTATGGCTACACCTTC; CDR3aa: CASGSSTGPYYGYTF
v_gene: TRBV2; j_gene: TRBJ1-5; abundance: NA; d_gene: TRBD1; CDR3nt: TGTGCCAGCAGTTCGGACAGGGGGCAGCCCCAGCATTTT; CDR3aa: CASSSDRGQPQHF
v_gene: TRBV15; j_gene: TRBJ2-5; abundance: NA; d_gene: TRBD2; CDR3nt: TGTGCCACCAGCAGGACTAGCGGGAGCGCGAGGGAGACCCAGTACTTC; CDR3aa: CATSRTSGSARETQYF
v_gene: TRBV19; j_gene: TRBJ2-4; abundance: NA; d_gene: NA; CDR3nt: TGTGCCAGTAGTATAGGGAGGAGCTTAGCCAAAAACATTCAGTACTTC; CDR3aa: CASSIGRSLAKNIQYF
v_gene: TRBV2; j_gene: TRBJ1-5; abundance: NA; d_gene: NA; CDR3nt: TGTGCCAGCCTCGACAGTCTAGGGGGCAATCAGCCCCAGCATTTT; CDR3aa: CASLDSLGGNQPQHF